These T cell receptor beta chains were read from a single sample in a study of technical replicates of blood from a few donors. Only in-frame clones appear in the TCRdb table, and some are missing; sequencing was by immunoSEQ multiplex PCR. The data show 75,000 to 90,000 clones, 93% seen once. The sequenced sample consisted of T cells isolated from PBMCs. Receptor source: a human donor in good health. Each CDR3 is given with its conserved first and last residue. The D gene is left open where the match is weak. Only part of the rows carry a size: once, few, many, or a class if the clone is expanded.

-	-	TRBV14	TRBJ2-5	12	CASSQDMGIQYF	TGTGCCAGCAGCCAAGATATGGGCATCCAGTACTTC
-	-	TRBV18	TRBJ2-5	15	CASSPPGRGEETQYF	TGTGCCAGCTCACCACCCGGCAGGGGAGAAGAGACCCAGTACTTC
-	-	TRBV29-1	TRBJ2-1	16	CSVEDPDRNTRDEQFF	TGCAGCGTTGAAGACCCCGACAGGAATACAAGGGATGAGCAGTTCTTC
-	TRBD2	TRBV4-1	TRBJ2-3	18	CASSQALAGSTSTDTQYF	TGCGCCAGCAGCCAAGCCCTAGCGGGGTCAACTAGCACAGATACGCAGTATTTT
-	-	TRBV2	TRBJ1-1	16	CASSGSRDSGNTEAFF	TGTGCCAGCAGTGGTTCACGGGACTCAGGGAACACTGAAGCTTTCTTT
-	TRBD2	TRBV6-5	TRBJ2-2	16	CASSYSGTSRAGELFF	TGTGCCAGCAGTTACTCGGGGACTAGCCGGGCCGGGGAGCTGTTTTTT
once	TRBD1	TRBV7-9	TRBJ1-2	16	CASSLAGSGQGSGYTF	TGTGCCAGCAGCTTAGCGGGCTCGGGACAGGGAAGTGGCTACACCTTC
-	TRBD1	TRBV5-5	TRBJ1-1	17	CASSPPPPGQVNTEAFF	TGTGCCAGCAGCCCACCCCCACCGGGACAGGTGAACACTGAAGCTTTCTTT
-	-	TRBV4-2	TRBJ1-6	13	CASSQDGGSPLHF	TGTGCCAGCAGCCAAGATGGCGGTTCACCCCTCCACTTT
-	TRBD1	TRBV2	TRBJ1-4	14	CASREQGFREKLFF	TGTGCCAGCAGGGAACAGGGGTTTCGTGAAAAACTGTTTTTT
-	TRBD1	TRBV10-3	TRBJ1-3	17	CAIRYGQGRIPGNTIYF	TGTGCCATCAGATACGGACAGGGTAGGATACCTGGAAACACCATATATTTT
-	-	TRBV7-9	TRBJ2-1	15	CASSFGRGRDNEQFF	TGTGCCAGCAGCTTCGGGCGGGGTAGGGACAATGAGCAGTTCTTC
-	-	TRBV10-1	TRBJ2-2	15	CASSDLAADTGELFF	TGCGCCAGCAGTGATTTGGCGGCGGACACCGGGGAGCTGTTTTTT
-	TRBD1	TRBV2	TRBJ1-1	17	CASRKRTGTVENTEAFF	TGTGCCAGCAGAAAAAGGACCGGGACAGTAGAGAACACTGAAGCTTTCTTT
-	-	TRBV19	TRBJ1-1	15	CASSIDMGARGEAFF	TGTGCCAGTAGTATAGATATGGGGGCGCGTGGTGAAGCTTTCTTT
-	TRBD2	TRBV14	TRBJ2-3	16	CASSRSIAGTTDTQYF	TGTGCCAGCAGCCGAAGTATAGCGGGAACCACAGATACGCAGTATTTT
-	-	TRBV9	TRBJ1-2	15	CASSAQQGSVFGYTF	TGTGCCAGCAGCGCCCAACAGGGATCTGTATTTGGCTACACCTTC
-	-	TRBV10-3	TRBJ1-3	13	CAIRGPLADTIYF	TGTGCCATCAGGGGGCCTTTAGCGGACACCATATATTTT
-	TRBD2	TRBV5-6	TRBJ2-7	15	CASSSRKREANEQYF	TGTGCCAGCAGCTCCCGTAAGCGGGAAGCGAACGAGCAGTACTTC
-	-	TRBV10-2	TRBJ2-6	15	CASSESFAGANVLTF	TGCGCCAGCAGTGAGTCCTTTGCTGGGGCCAACGTCCTGACTTTC
-	TRBD1	TRBV12-5	TRBJ2-7	17	CASGLDPTYVRGYEQYF	TGTGCTAGTGGTTTGGACCCTACTTATGTCAGGGGGTACGAGCAGTACTTC
few	-	TRBV27	TRBJ1-1	15	CASSLTPTGNTEAFF	TGTGCCAGCAGTTTAACCCCGACAGGGAACACTGAAGCTTTCTTT
-	TRBD2	TRBV4-1	TRBJ2-7	16	CASSQKLAGGTHEQYF	TGCGCCAGCAGCCAAAAACTAGCGGGGGGAACTCACGAGCAGTACTTC
-	TRBD2	TRBV2	TRBJ2-1	16	CASSEVRLAVYNEQFF	TGTGCCAGCAGTGAAGTAAGACTAGCGGTTTACAATGAGCAGTTCTTC
-	-	TRBV5-1	TRBJ2-3	17	CASSLARRTKSTDTQYF	TGCGCCAGCAGCTTGGCAAGGAGGACCAAAAGCACAGATACGCAGTATTTT
-	-	TRBV25-1	TRBJ2-1	15	CASSGEAVRDNEQFF	TGTGCCAGCAGTGGGGAAGCGGTGAGGGACAATGAGCAGTTCTTC
-	-	TRBV19	TRBJ1-5	14	CASSPDWSNQPQHF	TGTGCCAGTAGTCCCGACTGGAGCAATCAGCCCCAGCATTTT
few	TRBD1	TRBV18	TRBJ1-1	12	CASSPPGTGTFF	TGTGCCAGCTCACCACCCGGGACAGGGACTTTCTTT
once	TRBD1	TRBV7-9	TRBJ2-5	13	CASSETGVATQYF	TGTGCCAGCAGCGAAACAGGGGTCGCGACCCAGTACTTC
-	TRBD1	TRBV19	TRBJ2-7	15	CASSPGTGPTYEQYF	TGTGCCAGTAGTCCCGGGACAGGGCCCACCTACGAGCAGTACTTC
-	TRBD2	TRBV19	TRBJ2-7	13	CASRGLAGEEQYF	TGTGCCAGTAGGGGCCTAGCGGGAGAGGAGCAGTACTTC
once	-	TRBV4-1	TRBJ2-4	16	CASSQGGGIAKNIQYF	TGCGCCAGCAGCCAAGGGGGAGGAATAGCCAAAAACATTCAGTACTTC
-	-	TRBV25-1	TRBJ1-1	13	CASSGSPGQEAFF	TGTGCCAGCAGTGGGTCCCCCGGACAGGAAGCTTTCTTT
-	TRBD1	TRBV7-9	TRBJ1-3	19	CASSLVGTGHLSSGNTIYF	TGTGCCAGCAGCTTAGTTGGGACAGGGCATCTTTCTTCTGGAAACACCATATATTTT
-	-	TRBV6-5	TRBJ1-1	15	CASSLQTGVNTEAFF	TGTGCCAGCAGTCTCCAGACGGGTGTGAACACTGAAGCTTTCTTT
-	TRBD1	TRBV7-9	TRBJ1-2	13	CASAPGQGYGYTF	TGTGCCAGCGCGCCGGGACAGGGATATGGCTACACCTTC
few	-	TRBV28	TRBJ2-1	14	CASRLAGSYNEQFF	TGTGCCAGCAGACTAGCCGGCTCCTACAATGAGCAGTTCTTC
-	TRBD2	TRBV2	TRBJ2-7	14	CASSEWAGAGEQYF	TGTGCCAGCAGTGAATGGGCGGGAGCTGGTGAGCAGTACTTC
-	-	TRBV4-1	TRBJ2-7	13	CASSQIADNEQYF	TGCGCCAGCAGCCAAATTGCGGACAACGAGCAGTACTTC
-	-	TRBV5-4	TRBJ1-2	15	CASSLKRIPNYGYTF	TGTGCCAGCAGCTTGAAGCGGATTCCTAACTATGGCTACACCTTC
few	TRBD1	TRBV7-9	TRBJ2-5	14	CASSSRDRGETQYF	TGTGCCAGCAGCTCCCGGGACAGGGGAGAGACCCAGTACTTC
-	-	TRBV6-1	TRBJ2-3	15	CASSHIRGDTDTQYF	TGTGCCAGCAGCCACATTAGGGGCGACACAGATACGCAGTATTTT
-	TRBD1	TRBV6-5	TRBJ1-2	16	CASSYSGTGGGYGYTF	TGTGCCAGCAGTTACTCGGGGACAGGGGGCGGCTATGGCTACACCTTC
few	TRBD1	TRBV10-3	TRBJ1-1	13	CASQTGMNTEAFF	TGTGCCAGCCAGACAGGGATGAACACTGAAGCTTTCTTT
-	-	TRBV27	TRBJ1-1	15	CASHSRVMGLTEAFF	TGTGCCAGCCATTCGCGGGTAATGGGGTTGACTGAAGCTTTCTTT
-	-	TRBV27	TRBJ2-7	15	CASSAGRGWVYEQYF	TGTGCCAGCAGCGCGGGCAGGGGATGGGTCTACGAGCAGTACTTC
-	TRBD1	TRBV5-1	TRBJ1-1	14	CASSLGQVGTEAFF	TGCGCCAGCAGCTTAGGACAGGTTGGGACTGAAGCTTTCTTT
few	TRBD1	TRBV2	TRBJ2-2	16	CASSARDRGNTGELFF	TGTGCCAGCAGTGCTAGGGACAGGGGGAACACCGGGGAGCTGTTTTTT